One T cell receptor beta chain is described in this entry. Its antigen is still unknown. No much larger clonotype is one base removed from it; base qualities were not supplied. Library preparation employed 5' RACE. Reads for this sample came from a NextSeq 500. The TCR library protocol attached unique molecular identifiers to individual cDNA molecules to correct for sequencing error and PCR bias. Both TCR alpha and beta chains were sequenced, and tight co-correlation was observed between alpha and beta sequence abundances in each sample. The authors' pipeline ran thus. V gene, J gene and CDR3 annotation of TCR sequences was performed with Decombinator V4. Expanded TCRs were defined as changing significantly between any two time points under a Poisson model with p below 0.0001. Abundances of TCRs were expressed as counts per million after normalisation to the total number of TCRs sequenced in each sample. VDJdb, accessed 1 November 2021, was searched for CMV, EBV and SARS-CoV-2 annotated TCRs, excluding TCRs annotated for multiple antigens. The public reads were quality trimmed at Q25 with fastp and then assembled into clones with MiXCR by TCRdb, keeping productive beta chains. All rows with the same CDR3 protein become a single entry with the most common DNA and genes. The V and J calls, along with clone size, are taken from TCRdb and not from the paper's own processing. This sample is represented by 75,000 to 100,000 distinct CDR3 sequences; over 13% of them were singletons. The top ten hold around 7% of the sample.

The data derive from a study of early T cells in non-severe SARS-CoV-2 infection (dated by TCRdb to the early 2020s). Describing the broader study: Bulk RNA from unsorted whole blood was used for TCR sequencing, so alpha and beta chains could not be paired.

What the work shows at the level of the full study, not this receptor alone: Matching against VDJdb was skewed toward anti-spike CD8 responses, likely underestimated virus-specific expansions, and missed private and CD4 specificities.

This was a case-control study nested in a cohort of healthcare workers in London, UK, who had nasopharyngeal swab PCR tests and blood samples taken every week. Healthcare workers were recruited between 23 and 31 March 2020, during the week of the UK lockdown, and were followed weekly for up to about 15 weeks. The sequenced sample consisted of whole blood. This clonotype was obtained from an adult who was a healthcare worker with PCR-confirmed SARS-CoV-2 infection or an uninfected control (not recorded which).

The sequence in DNA is TGTGCCAGCACTCAACGGGGACTAGCGGGAACTTATGAGCAGTTCTTC. Translated, it reads CASTQRGLAGTYEQFF. Recombination connected TRBV27 to TRBJ2-1, with 13 central nucleotides matching TRBD2. The CDR3 runs 16 residues from the cysteine to the phenylalanine. The entry retains the CDR3 DNA only, 48 bases that are in frame from base 1. As encoded in the germline V gene (reference sequence), CDR1 is MNHEY while CDR2 is SMNVEV. The germline V and J ends show losses of 7 bases and 8 bases respectively, and no gene match explains 11 bases of the junction.